The next 10 T cell receptor beta chains were all read from a single sample in a study of T cells in Graves' hyperthyroidism and ophthalmopathy. Using RNA transcripts as the source, TCR beta CDR3 regions were amplified. Using the HTBI primer set, a first-round RT-PCR was run on the TCR CDR3. TCRdb ran MiXCR on the multiplex PCR reads and lists one entry per CDR3 protein. The sample carries over 200,000 distinct CDR3 sequences, 15% to 20% recorded once. The sequencing input was blood. Receptors originate from a middle-aged man with Graves' hyperthyroidism.

The chain has TRBV5-1 and TRBJ1-1; D unclear. The V and J ends lost 0 bases and 8 bases respectively, with 11 bases between them. This CDR3 spans 13 amino acids. Germline V CDR1 and CDR2: SGHRS, YFSETQ. CDR3 sequence: CASSLADNGEAFF. The CDR3 DNA follows: TGCGCCAGCAGCTTGGCCGATAACGGGGAAGCTTTCTTT.

At least ten counts were recorded for this clonotype. This chain links TRBV20-1 with TRBJ2-1; D perhaps matches TRBD2 (5 bases). Germline V gene lookup returns CDR1 DFQATT and CDR2 SNEGSKA (reference sequence). The V end was cut by 6 bases, the J end by 0 bases, with 24 bases between. CDR3 size: 18 residues. The CDR3 coding sequence is TGCAGTGCCCTAGCTCTCCCAGGAAGGTCGAGCTCCTACAATGAGCAGTTCTTC. Protein: CSALALPGRSSSYNEQFF.

V is TRBV6-5 and J is TRBJ2-5; perhaps TRBD1 as D (5 bases). In germline, CDR1 is MNHEY, CDR2 SVGAGI. Trimming cost V 1 base and J 3 bases, with 9 bases left between them. CDR3 size: 14 residues. The CDR3 DNA reads TGTGCCAGCAGTTACTATGGCAGGGAAGAGACCCAGTACTTC. Amino acids: CASSYYGREETQYF.

V and J are TRBV7-2 and TRBJ2-2; TRBD2 matches 10 bases. V shed 5 bases and J 4 bases; nucleotides not matched to a gene: 10. There are 17 residues in the CDR3. The germline V gene has CDR1 SGHTA and CDR2 FQGNSA. Written as DNA, the CDR3 is TGTGCCAGCAGCCCACCTAGCGGGAGTATGGGCACCGGGGAGCTGTTTTTT. This encodes CASSPPSGSMGTGELFF.

This clonotype was counted at least ten times. V is TRBV28 and J is TRBJ2-5; a possible D gene is TRBD2 (6 bases). This CDR3 has 14 amino acids. CDR1 and CDR2 from the germline V gene are MDHEN and SYDVKM. The ends were cut back, 5 bases at V and 7 bases at J, with 17 bases in the middle. The DNA of the CDR3 is TGTGCCAGCAGTGGAGGGTCCAACACGGGGACCCAGTACTTC. It translates to CASSGGSNTGTQYF. The variable domain in full, with the rest retrieved from reference TRBV28 and TRBJ2-5, is DVKVTQSSRYLVKRTGEKVFLECVQDMDHENMFWYRQDPGLGLRLIYFSYDVKMKEKGDIPEGYSVSREKKERFSLILESASTNQTSMYLCASSGGSNTGTQYFGPGTRLLVL.

As regards this clonotype: The CDR3 end shows no conserved phenylalanine or tryptophan, and so a read error is likely. The chain uses TRBV10-3 and TRBJ1-1; D is ambiguous. The CDR3 loop spans 13 amino acids. Germline values: CDR1 ENHRY, CDR2 SYGVKD. The CDR3 here is CATSDGIGTEAFL. The CDR3 DNA reads as TGTGCCACCAGTGACGGGATAGGTACTGAAGCTTTCCTT.

In this sample, this clonotype turned up many times. The gene calls are TRBV7-2 and TRBJ2-3; 12 bases map to TRBD1. This CDR3 is built from 16 residues. CDR1 and CDR2 (germline): SGHTA, FQGNSA. The ends lost 3 bases at V and 1 base at J; junction bases unmatched: 2. This chain's CDR3 is CASSLGQGAGTDTQYF. CDR3 DNA: TGTGCCAGCAGCTTGGGACAGGGGGCAGGCACAGATACGCAGTATTTT.

Ten or more counts support this clonotype. J is TRBJ2-5 and V is TRBV18; tentatively, D is TRBD2 (5 bases). The V end was cut by 2 bases, the J end by 2 bases, with 9 bases between. This CDR3 is built from 14 residues. Germline assignment: CDR1 KGHSH and CDR2 LQKENI. CDR3 sequence reads: CASSPNLAQETQYF. For the CDR3, the DNA is TGTGCCAGCTCACCAAACCTAGCACAAGAGACCCAGTACTTC. Variable domain in full (rest from reference TRBV18 and TRBJ2-5): NAGVMQNPRHLVRRRGQEARLRCSPMKGHSHVYWYRQLPEEGLKFMVYLQKENIIDESGMPKERFSAEFPKEGPSILRIQQVVRGDSAAYFCASSPNLAQETQYFGPGTRLLVL.

This clonotype was counted between two and nine times. At one boundary the junction diverges from the germline segment, which might be a read error. The rearrangement joins TRBV12-3 or TRBV12-4 to TRBJ1-4, with TRBD1 as a possible D gene (6 bases). The CDR3 covers 15 residues. CDR3 amino acids: CASSPTGSGNEKLSF. DNA of the CDR3: TGTGCCAGCAGTCCCACAGGGTCGGGTAATGAAAAACTGTCTTTT.

In this sample, this clonotype turned up once. The CDR3: CATSETGGPGEKLFF. The CDR3 region has the DNA TGTGCCACCAGTGAAACGGGGGGTCCGGGTGAAAAACTGTTTTTT. V is TRBV24-1 and J is TRBJ1-4; D might be TRBD1 (5 bases). Germline V lookup: CDR1 KGHDR, CDR2 SFDVKD. The length of the CDR3 is 15 residues. The V and J ends lost 4 bases and 7 bases respectively, with 15 bases between them.